A selection of T cell receptor beta chains follows, all from one sample in a study of shared clonotypes between healthy human individuals. Clones were read by immunoSEQ multiplex PCR, and TCRdb kept only the in-frame ones, dropping some. The sample carries around 1.6 million clones, about 98% recorded once. Sequenced: naive CD4+ T cells sorted from blood. These receptors were obtained from a man aged 30 to 45 in good health. The CDR3 runs from the conserved cysteine through the conserved F or W. A D gene is named only where the DNA matches it firmly. A row's size may be missing; if present it is once, few, many or a size class.

D gene	V gene	clone size	J gene	CDR3 protein	CDR3 DNA
NA	TRBV5-1	NA	TRBJ2-1	CASSLHGRSYNEQFF	TGCGCCAGCAGCTTGCACGGGAGAAGTTATAATGAGCAGTTCTTC
NA	TRBV7-9	NA	TRBJ1-1	CASSRWRGTEAFF	TGTGCCAGCAGCCGTTGGAGGGGCACTGAAGCTTTCTTT
NA	TRBV5-1	once	TRBJ1-1	CASSLGTFDRMNTEAFF	TGCGCCAGCAGCTTAGGCACCTTCGACAGGATGAACACTGAAGCTTTCTTT
TRBD1	TRBV7-9	NA	TRBJ1-5	CASSLGTVSNQPQHF	TGTGCCAGCAGCTTGGGGACAGTTAGCAATCAGCCCCAGCATTTT
NA	TRBV7-9	NA	TRBJ2-7	CASSFDVGEQYF	TGTGCCAGCAGCTTCGACGTAGGCGAGCAGTACTTC
NA	TRBV7-9	NA	TRBJ2-2	CASSLELQSSLTGELFF	TGTGCCAGCAGCTTAGAATTACAGTCTTCGTTGACCGGGGAGCTGTTTTTT
TRBD1	TRBV4-2	NA	TRBJ2-2	CASSQDRQGVDTGELFF	TGTGCCAGCAGCCAGGACAGACAGGGGGTGGACACCGGGGAGCTGTTTTTT
NA	TRBV5-1	once	TRBJ2-7	CASSWTLGPGRLYEQYF	TGCGCCAGCAGCTGGACTTTGGGCCCCGGGAGACTCTACGAGCAGTACTTC
NA	TRBV6-1	NA	TRBJ2-3	CASSEGGLAGTDTQYF	TGTGCCAGCAGTGAAGGGGGGCTAGCGGGCACAGATACGCAGTATTTT
NA	TRBV19	NA	TRBJ2-5	CASSYETQYF	TGTGCCAGTAGTTATGAGACCCAGTACTTC
NA	TRBV28	NA	TRBJ2-2	CASSSTNTGELFF	TGTGCCAGCAGTTCTACGAACACCGGGGAGCTGTTTTTT
TRBD1	TRBV11-2	once	TRBJ2-3	CASSATQGRGTDTQYF	TGTGCCAGCAGCGCAACACAGGGGAGAGGGACAGATACGCAGTATTTT